One sample yielded the 24 T cell receptor beta chains listed below, sequenced in a study of T cells in Graves' hyperthyroidism and ophthalmopathy. RNA transcripts served as the template for amplifying TCR beta CDR3 regions. RT-PCR in the first round (using the HTBI primer set) targeted the TCR CDR3. TCRdb ran MiXCR on the multiplex PCR reads and lists one entry per CDR3 protein. In the table there are 300,000 to 350,000 distinct CDR3 sequences, 21% of which are singletons. The sample taken for sequencing was blood. These receptors originate from a woman in her forties or fifties with Graves' hyperthyroidism.

This clonotype has just a few counts. DNA of the CDR3: TGCAGTGCTAGAGATGGAGGCGTAGTTTCCCCCACAGATACGCAGTATTTT. It translates to CSARDGGVVSPTDTQYF. The chain uses TRBV20-1 and TRBJ2-3; D is possibly TRBD2 (5 bases). Germline CDR1 is DFQATT and CDR2 is SNEGSKA (reference sequence). The CDR3 consists of 17 residues. Between the trimmed V and J ends, which lost 0 bases and 2 bases, there was a span of 18 bases.

A few counts support this clonotype. V gene TRBV7-8 combines with J gene TRBJ2-3; D tentatively reads TRBD1 or TRBD2 (7 bases each). The ends were cut back, 5 bases at V and 10 bases at J, with 19 bases in the middle. Germline lookup yields CDR1 SGHVS and CDR2 FQNEAQ. The CDR3 is made up of 14 amino acids. CDR3 nucleotides: TGTGCCAGCAGCCCCAATCCAGGGGGGGATGCGCAGTATTTT. Translated, it gives CASSPNPGGDAQYF.

This clonotype has at least ten counts. The chain couples TRBV6-2 or TRBV6-3 to TRBJ1-1; D possibly corresponds to TRBD1 (5 bases). The length of the CDR3 is 11 residues. CDR1 and CDR2 from the germline V gene are MNHEY and SVGEGT. V gave up 6 bases and J gave up 11 bases, with 13 bases separating them. The DNA of the CDR3 is TGTGCCAGCAGATCGCTACAGGAGGCTTTCTTT. Protein: CASRSLQEAFF.

The rearrangement links TRBV19 to TRBJ1-5; unclear D gene. Germline V gives CDR1 LNHDA, CDR2 SQIVND (reference sequence). The CDR3 consists of 14 residues. Trimming pared 6 bases from V and 3 bases from J, leaving 12 bases between. The CDR3 loop reads CASRIYGSNQPQHF. As DNA, the CDR3 is TGTGCCAGTAGGATTTACGGATCCAATCAGCCCCAGCATTTT.

This clonotype was counted a few times. This chain links TRBV6-2 or TRBV6-3 with TRBJ2-1; TRBD2 matches at 7 bases. Germline CDR1 is MNHEY and CDR2 is SVGEGT. The length of the CDR3 is 15 residues. V was clipped by 5 bases and J by 0 bases; unmatched bases: 4. As DNA, the CDR3 is TGTGCCAGCAGTCGCGGGGGTTCCTCCTACAATGAGCAGTTCTTC. Translated, it gives CASSRGGSSYNEQFF.

A note on this clonotype: A much larger clone lies a single base off, so this may be a read error. The rearrangement joins TRBV28 to TRBJ1-2, with a weak D call TRBD1 (6 bases). Germline V lookup: CDR1 MDHEN, CDR2 SYDVKM. Trimming removed 3 bases at V and 4 bases at J, with 24 bases between. CDR3 length equals 18 residues. CDR3 coding DNA: TGTGCCAGCAGTTTTCCCCGACTTGGGACAAGGAAGTCCTATGGCTACACCTTC. This translates into CASSFPRLGTRKSYGYTF.

This sequence joins TRBV7-8 and TRBJ1-4; the D is unclear. The V end lost 3 bases, the J end lost 3 bases, and 11 bases lay between the germline ends. Looked up from germline, CDR1 is SGHVS and CDR2 is FQNEAQ. The CDR3 totals 15 residues. The CDR3 DNA reads TGTGCCAGCAGCTTTACGGCCTATGCTAATGAAAAACTGTTTTTT. Translating it yields CASSFTAYANEKLFF.

On this clonotype itself: A much larger clone differs by one base, so this may be a read error. The chain joins TRBV11-3 to TRBJ2-1; 7 nucleotides line up with TRBD1. V gave up 5 bases and J gave up 0 bases; unmatched junction bases: 4. The CDR3 is made up of 15 amino acids. The germline gives CDR1 SGHNT, CDR2 YENEEA. CDR3 DNA: TGTGCCAGCAGCCACCGGGACAGCTCCTACAATGAGCAGTTCTTC. Protein sequence: CASSHRDSSYNEQFF.

This clonotype appeared many times. The chain carries TRBV5-1 and TRBJ1-6; a possible D gene is TRBD1 (5 bases). V lost 0 bases and J lost 7, with 17 bases in between. Germline loops: CDR1 SGHRS, CDR2 YFSETQ. The CDR3 loop spans 17 amino acids. The CDR3 region is CASSLVVGALTNSPLHF. The CDR3 DNA reads as TGCGCCAGCAGCTTGGTGGTAGGGGCCTTGACAAATTCACCCCTCCACTTT.

This clonotype was detected many times. V gene TRBV29-1 combines with J gene TRBJ2-2; 12 nucleotides align to TRBD2. Per germline, CDR1 SQVTM and CDR2 ANQGSEA. This CDR3 is 15 amino acids long. J gave up 3 bases and V 1 base, and 0 bases lay outside the gene matches. CDR3 nucleotide sequence: TGCAGCGTTGAAGGACTAGCGGGAGACACCGGGGAGCTGTTTTTT. Translation gives CSVEGLAGDTGELFF.

This clonotype was counted ten times or more. At one end the junction does not follow the germline gene, possibly because of a read error. The chain joins TRBV3-1 to TRBJ2-5, with 13 positions matching TRBD2. Germline loops: CDR1 LGHDT, CDR2 YNNKEL (reference sequence). The CDR3 contains 14 residues. CDR3 protein: CASSLTGTSGTRYF. The CDR3 DNA is TGTGCCAGCAGCCTCACCGGGACTAGCGGGACCCGGTACTTC.

Ten or more counts support this clonotype. The chain is built from TRBV11-2 and TRBJ2-5, with 7 bases that match TRBD1. CDR1 SGHAT and CDR2 FQNNGV come from the germline V gene. The CDR3 has 14 residues. V gave up 2 bases and J gave up 5 bases; unmatched junction bases: 5. The DNA of the CDR3 is TGTGCCAGCAGCTTAAGGGACAGTCCGGAGACCCAGTACTTC. Protein sequence: CASSLRDSPETQYF.

This clonotype was recorded at least ten times. The chain is built from TRBV3-1 and TRBJ1-6; TRBD1 agrees at 8 bases. The CDR3 sequence is 15 residues long. J lost 13 bases, V lost 1 base, and 9 bases had no gene match. CDR1 and CDR2 from the germline V gene are LGHDT and YNNKEL (reference sequence). The CDR3: CASSQGDRSMGPLHF. CDR3 nucleotide sequence: TGTGCCAGCAGCCAAGGGGACAGGTCAATGGGGCCCCTCCACTTT.

This clonotype was counted at least ten times. The gene calls are TRBV20-1 and TRBJ1-4, with TRBD1 identical over 9 bases. Germline CDR1 is DFQATT and CDR2 is SNEGSKA (reference sequence). This CDR3 is built from 14 residues. V lost 5 bases to trimming and J lost 8 bases; unmatched junction nucleotides: 9. The CDR3 is CSARIGTGKEKLFF. Here the CDR3 DNA reads TGCAGTGCTCGGATTGGGACAGGGAAAGAAAAACTGTTTTTT.

The V call is TRBV9, the J call TRBJ2-5; 7 nucleotides agree with TRBD2. V gave up 0 bases and J gave up 5 bases; unmatched junction bases: 4. The CDR3 is 14 amino acids. Germline assignment: CDR1 SGDLS and CDR2 YYNGEE. CDR3 in amino acids: CASSVVDSGETQYF. For the CDR3, the DNA is TGTGCCAGCAGCGTAGTGGATAGCGGGGAGACCCAGTACTTC.

The V gene is TRBV7-2, the J gene TRBJ1-3, with a possible D match to TRBD1 (5 bases). Germline-derived CDR1 and CDR2 are SGHTA and FQGNSA. Deletions cut 2 bases from V and 4 bases from J, with 15 bases between. This CDR3 is built from 16 residues. The chain's CDR3 is CASSLLGGTGGNTIYF. DNA of the CDR3: TGTGCCAGCAGCTTATTGGGAGGGACGGGAGGAAACACCATATATTTT. The full variable domain, rest sourced from reference TRBV7-2 and TRBJ1-3, is GAGVSQSPSNKVTEKGKDVELRCDPISGHTALYWYRQSLGQGLEFLIYFQGNSAPDKSGLPSDRFSAERTGGSVSTLTIQRTQQEDSAVYLCASSLLGGTGGNTIYFGEGSWLTVV.

This clonotype was found many times. The rearrangement links TRBV6-1 to TRBJ2-7; 7 bases line up with TRBD1. The CDR3 covers 17 residues. The V and J ends lost 5 bases and 1 base, in that order; junction bases with no gene match: 14. CDR1 and CDR2 (germline): MNHNS, SASEGT. The CDR3 spells CASSWKTGPYQSYEQYF. CDR3 DNA: TGTGCCAGCAGTTGGAAGACAGGGCCATACCAGTCCTACGAGCAGTACTTC.

A word on this clonotype: A much larger clone sits a single nucleotide away, making a read error possible. The CDR3 ends on some other residue instead of the conserved phenylalanine or tryptophan, so this is likely a read error. This chain joins TRBV29-1 and TRBJ2-7; perhaps TRBD2 as D (5 bases). Germline CDR1 SQVTM, CDR2 ANQGSEA. The CDR3 runs 13 residues. Between the trimmed V and J ends, which lost 6 bases and 3 bases, there was a span of 15 bases. The CDR3 sequence is CSVSERVGYEQYL. The CDR3 region has the DNA TGCAGCGTGAGTGAGAGGGTTGGCTACGAGCAGTACCTC.

Many counts were recorded for this clonotype. The gene calls are TRBV12-3 or TRBV12-4 and TRBJ2-7; possibly TRBD2 for D (5 bases). V lost 4 bases and J lost 4, with 8 bases in between. The CDR3 has 12 amino acids. In DNA, the CDR3 is TGTGCCAGCAGTTCCGGGGTGTACGAGCAGTACTTC. This sequence encodes CASSSGVYEQYF.

At least ten counts were recorded for this clonotype. Mismatch with germline at one junction end may stem from a read error. CDR3 sequence (DNA): TGTGCCAGCCGTGACTGGGGGGCGGGCGACGAGCAGTACTTC. Amino acids: CASRDWGAGDEQYF. This rearrangement joins TRBV6-1 to TRBJ2-7, with D perhaps assigned TRBD1 or TRBD2 (6 bases each). CDR3 length: 14 residues. The germline V gene has CDR1 MNHNS and CDR2 SASEGT.

In this sample, this clonotype turned up many times. The CDR3 nucleotides read TGTGCCAGCAGGCCCCGGGACAGGGGTAATTCACCCCTCCACTTT. Protein product: CASRPRDRGNSPLHF. The rearrangement uses TRBV28 and TRBJ1-6, with TRBD1 matching 10 bases. Trimming took 6 bases from V and 6 from J; bases not matched to a gene: 5. The CDR3 covers 15 residues. The V gene's germline CDR1 is MDHEN and CDR2 SYDVKM.

This clonotype was observed many times. The chain combines TRBV30 with TRBJ1-2, with D possibly matching TRBD1 (5 bases). Germline V lookup: CDR1 GTSNPN, CDR2 SVGIG (reference sequence). V lost 1 base and J lost 13, with 10 bases in between. The CDR3 consists of 10 residues. Written as DNA, the CDR3 is TGTGCCTGGAGTGCACAGGTATCCACCTTC. It translates to CAWSAQVSTF.

The chain joins TRBV3-1 to TRBJ2-5; 7 positions agree with TRBD1. The J segment lost 6 bases and the V segment lost 8 bases, leaving 15 bases of the junction unmatched. From germline, CDR1 is LGHDT and CDR2 YNNKEL (reference sequence). The CDR3 loop spans 15 amino acids. As DNA, the CDR3 is TGTGCCAGCTCACCCAAAACAGGGGTGGGGAAGACCCAGTACTTC. This encodes CASSPKTGVGKTQYF.

This clonotype has ten or more counts. This chain joins TRBV5-1 and TRBJ2-5; 14 bases are shared with TRBD2. V dropped 3 bases and J dropped 3; count of bases not matched to a gene: 4. The CDR3 runs 16 residues. CDR1 and CDR2 (germline): SGHRS, YFSETQ. The DNA for the CDR3 is TGCGCCAGCAGCTCACCGGGACTAGCGGGAGAAGAGACCCAGTACTTC. It codes for CASSSPGLAGEETQYF.